These T cell receptor beta chains were read from a single sample in a study of T cell responses to AZD1222 COVID-19 vaccine. The data were produced by immunoSEQ multiplex PCR, yet TCRdb's version contains in-frame clones alone and is incomplete. The sample includes about 150,000 clones, around 85% of them seen just once. This sample comprised peripheral blood, obtained 28 days after the second dose of the MenACWY control vaccine. The receptors shown here come from an adult who received the MenACWY meningococcal vaccine as a control. Both conserved end residues are part of each CDR3. A D gene is named only where the DNA matches it firmly. Expanded clones are given a class, and other clones once, few, many or no size at all.

d_call	clone_size	j_call	v_call	cdr3_nt	cdr3_aa
-	-	TRBJ1-4	TRBV9	TGTGCCAGCAGCGTAGCTATGGGCCAACTGTTTTTT	CASSVAMGQLFF
TRBD1	-	TRBJ2-7	TRBV13	TGTGCCAGCAGCCGGGACAGCTACTACGAGCAGTACTTC	CASSRDSYYEQYF
-	-	TRBJ1-5	TRBV9	TGTGCCAGCAGCGTGGAGAGCAATCAGCCCCAGCATTTT	CASSVESNQPQHF
-	-	TRBJ1-5	TRBV3-1/TRBV3-2	TGTGCCAGCAGCCAAGATCCAGCTAGCAATCAGCCCCAGCATTTT	CASSQDPASNQPQHF
TRBD2	-	TRBJ2-7	TRBV5-4	TGTGCCACTGAGATATGGAGCGGGGACGAGCAGTACTTC	CATEIWSGDEQYF
-	-	TRBJ2-3	TRBV5-4	TGTGCCAGCAGCTCCCGACAGGGCACAGATACGCAGTATTTT	CASSSRQGTDTQYF
TRBD1	-	TRBJ2-5	TRBV5-1	TGCGCCAGCAGCCCGGACAGGGGGCTGGGAGAGACCCAGTACTTC	CASSPDRGLGETQYF
-	many	TRBJ2-1	TRBV7-9	TGTGCCAGCAGCGCCCCAACAGGGTCCGACACCTACAATGAGCAGTTCTTC	CASSAPTGSDTYNEQFF
-	once	TRBJ2-1	TRBV5-1	TGCGCCAGCAGCTTGGCCTCTGGGAGCTCCTACAATGAGCAGTTCTTC	CASSLASGSSYNEQFF
TRBD1	-	TRBJ1-4	TRBV24-1	TGTGCCACCAGTGGCACAGGGGACGGCGGTGAAAAACTGTTTTTT	CATSGTGDGGEKLFF
-	-	TRBJ1-2	TRBV6-5	TGTGCCAGCAGTCTCGGGAGAAACTATGGCTACACCTTC	CASSLGRNYGYTF
-	-	TRBJ1-4	TRBV7-9	TGTGCCAGCAGCGGCCGAGGGCTGGCCGAAAAACTGTTTTTT	CASSGRGLAEKLFF
-	-	TRBJ2-3	TRBV6-5	TGTGCCAGCAGACAGGGCTACTACACAGATACGCAGTATTTT	CASRQGYYTDTQYF
-	-	TRBJ1-1	TRBV18	TGTGCCAGCTCACCCACTGGGGGGGGTCGGACTGAAGCTTTCTTT	CASSPTGGGRTEAFF
TRBD2	-	TRBJ2-3	TRBV5-4	TGTGCCAGCAGCCTTCCGGGACTAGCGGGAGATGATACGCAGTATTTT	CASSLPGLAGDDTQYF
TRBD2	-	TRBJ2-3	TRBV5-1	TGCGCCAGCAGGGCTAGCGGGGGCACAGATACGCAGTATTTT	CASRASGGTDTQYF
TRBD1	-	TRBJ2-5	TRBV9	TGTGCCAGCAGCGTAGGGACAGGGCAAGAGACCCAGTACTTC	CASSVGTGQETQYF
-	-	TRBJ1-2	TRBV19	TGTGCCAGTAGCCGCGGCCCAAATGGCTACACCTTC	CASSRGPNGYTF
-	-	TRBJ2-7	TRBV21-1	TGTGCCAGCAGCCAAGCACGGGCCACCTACGAGCAGTACTTC	CASSQARATYEQYF
-	-	TRBJ1-4	TRBV6-5	TGTGCCGGTAGAACGGCGGGGGATGAAAAACTGTTTTTT	CAGRTAGDEKLFF
-	-	TRBJ2-1	TRBV19	TGTGCCAGTAGTAGCTCCGGCGGGACCCATTTTAACAATGAGCAGTTCTTC	CASSSSGGTHFNNEQFF
TRBD1	-	TRBJ1-2	TRBV2	TGTGCCAGCAGCGTGGGACAGGGAGATGGCTACACCTTC	CASSVGQGDGYTF
-	few	TRBJ1-1	TRBV7-9	TGTGCCAGCAGCTTAGGCGGGACGTTTGGTGAAGCTTTCTTT	CASSLGGTFGEAFF
TRBD1	-	TRBJ2-2	TRBV6-5	TGTGCCAGCACCGAAGGGACAGGCACCGGGGAGCTGTTTTTT	CASTEGTGTGELFF
-	-	TRBJ1-4	TRBV11-3	TGTGCCAGCAGCTTGGAGGGTTCAACTAATGAAAAACTGTTTTTT	CASSLEGSTNEKLFF
-	-	TRBJ2-5	TRBV27	TGTGCCAGCAGTACCCCCCGGGGAAAGAGGGGAGAGACCCAGTACTTC	CASSTPRGKRGETQYF
TRBD1	-	TRBJ2-7	TRBV15	TGTGCCACCAGCAGACAGGGGGCATCCTACGAGCAGTACTTC	CATSRQGASYEQYF
-	-	TRBJ1-2	TRBV6-5	TGTGCCAGCAGTCGAACCAGGACTTCCTATGGCTACACCTTC	CASSRTRTSYGYTF
TRBD1	-	TRBJ1-1	TRBV28	TGTGCCAGCAGCCCCCAGGGGGCTAAGAGGGGCACTGAAGCTTTCTTT	CASSPQGAKRGTEAFF
-	-	TRBJ2-7	TRBV7-8	TGTGCCAGTACACCCAAATTCTCCTACGAGCAGTACTTC	CASTPKFSYEQYF
TRBD1	-	TRBJ1-6	TRBV19	TGTGCCAGTAGTATAGTTGGGACAGGGGGATCACCCCTCCACTTT	CASSIVGTGGSPLHF
-	-	TRBJ2-7	TRBV13	TGTGCCAGCAGATTAAATGAGGGGCTCGAGCAGTACTTC	CASRLNEGLEQYF
-	few	TRBJ1-4	TRBV11-2	TGTGCCAGCAGCTTAGTCCCCGGGGAAAAACTGTTTTTT	CASSLVPGEKLFF
-	few	TRBJ1-1	TRBV27	TGTGCCAGCAGTTTTATTGAGAACACTGAAGCTTTCTTT	CASSFIENTEAFF
TRBD2	-	TRBJ2-2	TRBV28	TGTGCCAGCAGTTCGGCCGGGACTAGCTATCGGGAGCTGTTTTTT	CASSSAGTSYRELFF
TRBD1	-	TRBJ1-2	TRBV12-3/TRBV12-4	TGTGCCAGCACCCCTACAGGGGGATTAGGCTACACCTTC	CASTPTGGLGYTF
-	-	TRBJ2-2	TRBV12-5	TGTGCTAGTGGTTCAATCCGGGACGGGGAGCGTAGCACCGGGGAGCTGTTTTTT	CASGSIRDGERSTGELFF
-	once	TRBJ1-1	TRBV7-9	TGTGCCAGCAGCTTACCCAATGGGCCAGCTTTCTTT	CASSLPNGPAFF
-	-	TRBJ1-2	TRBV4-1	TGCGCCAGCAGCCCCCAGAAGACCCCTTATGGCTACACCTTC	CASSPQKTPYGYTF
-	-	TRBJ1-1	TRBV29-1	TGCAGCCATTCGCGGAACACTGAAGCTTTCTTT	CSHSRNTEAFF
-	-	TRBJ1-1	TRBV5-8	TGTGCCAGCAGCTTGTTCCAGAATATAGGGTCCTACACTGAAGCTTTCTTT	CASSLFQNIGSYTEAFF
TRBD2	-	TRBJ2-7	TRBV7-2	TGTGCCAGCAGCTTTACAGCGGGAATAAGGTACGAGCAGTACTTC	CASSFTAGIRYEQYF
-	-	TRBJ1-2	TRBV12-3/TRBV12-4	TGTGCCAGCAGCCTCACAGGGAACTATGGCTACACCTTC	CASSLTGNYGYTF
-	-	TRBJ1-5	TRBV19	TGTGCCAGTAGATCACGACGGAACCAAAGCAATCAGCCCCAGCATTTT	CASRSRRNQSNQPQHF
-	-	TRBJ1-2	TRBV18	TGTGCCAGCTCACCATACGGGGAGTCCTATGGCTACACCTTC	CASSPYGESYGYTF
-	-	TRBJ1-2	TRBV5-8	TGTGCCAGCAGCGACTATAGGAACTATGGCTACACCTTC	CASSDYRNYGYTF
TRBD1	-	TRBJ2-5	TRBV6-5	TGTGCCAGCAGTCGGCGGCAGGGGGTGGAGACCCAGTACTTC	CASSRRQGVETQYF
-	few	TRBJ1-4	TRBV7-2	TGTGCCAGCGCCCGAGGGGGGGGCCAGATTGAAAAACTGTTTTTT	CASARGGGQIEKLFF
-	once	TRBJ2-1	TRBV28	TGTGCCAGCAGTTTAGCGGCCTCCTACAATGAGCAGTTCTTC	CASSLAASYNEQFF
-	-	TRBJ2-1	TRBV29-1	TGCAGCGTTGAACCATACATGGGCAATGAGCAGTTCTTC	CSVEPYMGNEQFF
-	-	TRBJ1-1	TRBV7-9	TGTGCCAGCAGCTTAAAAGACAGCCCGAACACTGAAGCTTTCTTT	CASSLKDSPNTEAFF